This T cell receptor (beta chain) appears in the sequencing data of a study of technical replicates of blood from a few donors. Clones were read by immunoSEQ multiplex PCR, and TCRdb kept only the in-frame ones, dropping some. The sample lists about 93,000 clones, roughly 96% occurring once. The V and J ends lost 4 bases and 7 bases, in that order; junction bases with no gene match: 7. CDR1 and CDR2 (germline): SGHRS, YFSETQ. The CDR3 is 15 amino acids. The chain joins TRBV5-1 to TRBJ2-3; 12 positions match TRBD2. This TCR was sampled from a human donor in good health. The sequencing sample was made of T cells isolated from PBMCs. The CDR3: CASSPTSGSLNTQYF. CDR3 sequence (DNA): TGCGCCAGCAGCCCGACTAGCGGGAGTTTGAATACGCAGTATTTT.